This TCR beta chain was observed in a study of blood T cell repertoires in COVID-19. Study-level information: The cDNA or gDNA used as material had been derived from T cells, B-cell-depleted T cells, or PBMCs.

The CDR3 consists of 14 residues. Germline V gives CDR1 LNHNV, CDR2 YYDKDF (reference sequence). V was pared by 0 bases and J by 1 base, with 4 bases between. The table came from immunoSEQ multiplex PCR; TCRdb's copy has only in-frame clones and leaves some out. Of about 130,000 clones listed, 88% are singletons. This sequence was found in a woman aged 80 or older with acute or convalescent COVID-19. Material: peripheral blood. The chain couples TRBV15 to TRBJ1-5, with D unclear. CDR3 in amino acids: CATSRDSSNQPQHF. As DNA, the CDR3 is TGTGCCACCAGCAGAGATAGCAGCAATCAGCCCCAGCATTTT.